The 25 T cell receptor beta chains presented below share a single source sample, sequenced in a study of CXCR3-negative and CXCR3-positive naive CD8 T cells. Their cognate antigens are unknown. UMI-labeled TRB cDNA libraries were prepared by 5' RACE. TCRdb re-called the 5' RACE reads, yielding one record per CDR3 amino acid sequence without DNA. The sample has over 100,000 distinct CDR3 sequences. Points from the study as a whole: Greater hydrophobicity was found in TRB CDR3s of CXCR3-positive naive cells than of CXCR3-negative naive cells.

Sequencing input: naive CXCR3+ CD8+ T cells from blood. The subset was: CD45RO-CCR7+CD27+CD95- naive CD8+ T cells expressing CXCR3 (TNR3+). The receptor source for this set is a human donor in good health. Some clones in this sample may be carry-over from other donors' samples.

The rearrangement links TRBV4-2 to TRBJ1-6. Germline CDR1 reads LGHNA; CDR2 reads YNFKEQ. The CDR3 consists of 14 residues. CDR3 amino acids: CASSQDLSNSPLHF.

The chain combines TRBV9 with TRBJ2-5. The CDR3 length is 13 residues. The germline V gene has CDR1 SGDLS and CDR2 YYNGEE. CDR3 protein: CASSVEGQETQYF. Supplemented by reference TRBV9 and TRBJ2-5, the full variable domain reads DSGVTQTPKHLITATGQRVTLRCSPRSGDLSVYWYQQSLDQGLQFLIQYYNGEERAKGNILERFSAQQFPDLHSELNLSSLELGDSALYFCASSVEGQETQYFGPGTRLLVL.

The chain joins TRBV4-1 to TRBJ2-1; the D call of TRBD2 rests on TCRdb alone, since no DNA is present to check it. This CDR3 is built from 17 residues. Germline CDR1 MGHRA, CDR2 YSYEKL. CDR3 region: CASSLPLAGVAYNEQFF.

This chain links TRBV29-1 with TRBJ2-5; there is no DNA to check the TCRdb D call of TRBD2. In germline, CDR1 is SQVTM, CDR2 ANQGSEA. The length of the CDR3 is 11 residues. CDR3 in amino acids: CSVEGGETQYF.

The J gene is TRBJ2-3, the V gene TRBV10-1; the D call from TCRdb, TRBD1, cannot be confirmed without DNA. Germline-derived CDR1 and CDR2 are WNHNN and SYGVQD (reference sequence). The CDR3 runs 15 residues. The CDR3 spells CASSEGRLAADTQYF.

The rearrangement uses TRBV20-1 and TRBJ2-7; the D call from TCRdb, TRBD2, cannot be confirmed without DNA. The germline V gene encodes CDR1 DFQATT and CDR2 SNEGSKA (reference sequence). The CDR3 consists of 17 residues. The CDR3: CSASGTSPGEGLYEQYF.

The chain is built from TRBV6-1 and TRBJ2-1. This CDR3 region has 14 residues. CDR1 and CDR2 (germline): MNHNS, SASEGT. The CDR3 here is CASTDPSNYNEQFF.

The J gene is TRBJ2-7, the V gene TRBV29-1. From germline, CDR1 is SQVTM and CDR2 ANQGSEA. This CDR3 is built from 12 residues. This CDR3 is CSVEVGSVEQYF.

This chain uses TRBV12-3 or TRBV12-4 with TRBJ2-3; with no DNA, the TCRdb D assignment of TRBD2 cannot be verified. The CDR3 contains 16 residues. CDR3 loop: CASRSTSGDAPDTQYF.

The genes are TRBV12-3 or TRBV12-4 and TRBJ2-7; the TCRdb D gene call, TRBD1, has no DNA to confirm it. The CDR3 extends over 14 amino acids. CDR3 loop: CASSFSERASEQYF.

The chain recombines TRBV7-9 with TRBJ2-1; TCRdb's D call of TRBD1 is untestable without DNA. Germline V lookup: CDR1 SEHNR, CDR2 FQNEAQ (reference sequence). CDR3 length: 14 residues. The CDR3 sequence: CASSDRDNYNEQFF.

The chain has TRBV6-5 and TRBJ1-3. Germline CDR1 and CDR2: MNHEY and SVGAGI. CDR3 length: 13 residues. The CDR3 sequence: CASRQISGNTIYF.

V is TRBV15 and J is TRBJ2-5. Germline CDR1 and CDR2: LNHNV and YYDKDF (reference sequence). The CDR3 is made up of 15 amino acids. The CDR3 protein is CATSRDNRVLETQYF.

The chain uses TRBV28 and TRBJ2-1. The CDR3 spans 16 residues. Germline lookup yields CDR1 MDHEN and CDR2 SYDVKM. The CDR3 sequence: CASSSHRASSYNEQFF.

The gene calls are TRBV7-9 and TRBJ2-7; TCRdb indicates TRBD1, and absent DNA this call remains unverified. The CDR3 sequence is 14 residues long. Germline V gives CDR1 SEHNR, CDR2 FQNEAQ (reference sequence). CDR3 loop: CASTHPGQSYEQYF.

V is TRBV6-2 or TRBV6-3 and J is TRBJ2-1; the D call from TCRdb, TRBD2, cannot be confirmed without DNA. The CDR3 extends over 17 amino acids. Per the germline V gene, CDR1 is MNHEY and CDR2 is SVGEGT. CDR3 loop: CASSYSVRLDSYNEQFF.

The chain employs TRBV7-8 and TRBJ2-3; without DNA, the TCRdb call of TRBD1 cannot be checked. CDR1 is SGHVS and CDR2 is FQNEAQ in the germline V gene. The CDR3 sequence is 15 residues long. This CDR3 is CASLAPRGYPDTQYF.

V and J are TRBV19 and TRBJ2-7; TCRdb proposes TRBD1, but this gene call is untestable without DNA. Germline loops: CDR1 LNHDA, CDR2 SQIVND (reference sequence). The CDR3 runs to 13 residues. The CDR3: CASGGGARSEQYF.

The V and J genes are TRBV5-4 and TRBJ1-1. Germline V lookup: CDR1 SGHNT, CDR2 YYREEE (reference sequence). CDR3 size: 13 residues. The CDR3 sequence is CASSFSGSTEAFF.

The chain couples TRBV28 to TRBJ2-7; TCRdb indicates TRBD1, and absent DNA this call remains unverified. The germline gives CDR1 MDHEN, CDR2 SYDVKM. CDR3 length: 15 residues. CDR3: CASSLPKGLTYEQYF.

The chain couples TRBV12-3 or TRBV12-4 to TRBJ1-2; the D gene TCRdb calls, TRBD1, cannot be checked with no DNA. The CDR3 has 16 residues. CDR3 loop: CASSYSGPGGRGGYTF.

This chain connects TRBV7-9 to TRBJ2-3; with no DNA, the TCRdb D assignment of TRBD2 cannot be verified. Looked up from germline, CDR1 is SEHNR and CDR2 is FQNEAQ (reference sequence). The length of the CDR3 is 17 residues. The CDR3 spells CASSPVAQITFVDTQYF.

The chain links TRBV9 to TRBJ2-1; TCRdb designates TRBD2, a call that cannot be tested without DNA. The CDR3 consists of 14 residues. Germline loops: CDR1 SGDLS, CDR2 YYNGEE. CDR3 loop: CASSGGSLGDEQFF.

The chain uses TRBV5-1 and TRBJ1-1; the TCRdb D gene call, TRBD1, has no DNA to confirm it. Germline V gives CDR1 SGHRS, CDR2 YFSETQ. The CDR3 sequence is 14 residues long. The CDR3 loop reads CASSNTGGQTEAFF. The full variable domain, completed using reference TRBV5-1 and TRBJ1-1, is KAGVTQTPRYLIKTRGQQVTLSCSPISGHRSVSWYQQTPGQGLQFLFEYFSETQRNKGNFPGRFSGRQFSNSRSEMNVSTLELGDSALYLCASSNTGGQTEAFFGQGTRLTVV.

V usage is TRBV6-6 and J usage is TRBJ2-5; the D call of TRBD2 rests on TCRdb alone, since no DNA is present to check it. CDR3 length: 17 amino acids. Germline V gene data show CDR1 as MNHNY and CDR2 as SVGAGI (reference sequence). CDR3 region: CASSYSGASGSVETQYF.